The clone carrying this T cell receptor (beta chain) has only a few counts. Amplified TCR beta CDR3 regions were obtained using RNA transcripts as template. HTBI-primed RT-PCR formed the first round, and a multiplex PCR formed the second. TCRdb re-called the multiplex PCR reads through MiXCR, storing one row per CDR3 protein. The sample has approximately 540,000 distinct CDR3 sequences; roughly 40% are singletons. The data belong to a study of Graves' ophthalmopathy and Graves' hyperthyroidism. The ends were cut back, 7 bases at V and 0 bases at J, with 14 bases in the middle. This CDR3 is 14 amino acids long. Germline lookup yields CDR1 SQVTM and CDR2 ANQGSEA.

The genes are TRBV29-1 and TRBJ2-3; either TRBD1 or TRBD2 may fit D (5 bases each). This TCR was sampled from an adult man with Graves' hyperthyroidism. The material sequenced was peripheral blood or thyroid tissue (not recorded which). CDR3 residues: CSAGTTLSTDTQYF. The CDR3 bases are TGCAGCGCCGGGACCACCCTAAGCACAGATACGCAGTATTTT.